This T cell receptor (beta chain) came from a study of T cells in Graves' hyperthyroidism and ophthalmopathy. Study as a whole: Staff took peripheral blood when the initial diagnosis was made, before any treatment began.

Remarks on this clonotype: What it binds is unknown.

Amplified regions were TCR beta CDR3 sequences from RNA transcripts. Researchers ran a first-round RT-PCR on the TCR CDR3 using the HTBI primer set. In TCRdb, the multiplex PCR reads were re-called with MiXCR into one record per CDR3 protein. This sample has 500,000 to 650,000 distinct CDR3 sequences; roughly 15% occur once, and the top ten carry approximately 13%. The CDR3 extends over 16 amino acids. V lost 1 base, J lost 2 bases, and 13 bases lay in between. Germline loops: CDR1 MGHRA, CDR2 YSYEKL. Exclusion followed for patients with uncontrolled infection, other autoimmune disease, pregnancy or lactation. The study, taken as a whole, reports: Before onset, ophthalmopathy was predicted by the model a median 6.5 months earlier. A model of 13 V-J features distinguished ophthalmopathy from stable hyperthyroidism.

This rearrangement joins TRBV4-1 to TRBJ2-3; D gene ambiguous. This sequence was found in a woman in her forties or fifties with Graves' ophthalmopathy. Sequenced material: blood. The DNA for the CDR3 is TGCGCCAGCAGCCAAGGGGATATCAGATCCACAGATACGCAGTATTTT. Translated, it gives CASSQGDIRSTDTQYF.